The 27 T cell receptor beta chains presented below share a single source sample, sequenced in a study of T-cell reconstitution after alpha-beta-depleted transplantation in children. The TCRbeta library was prepared with unique molecular identifiers. TCRdb passed the PCR reads through MiXCR, listing each CDR3 protein once. Of around 670,000 distinct CDR3 sequences detected, under 15% appear once; the ten largest clones hold roughly 0.84%. The material was PBMCs, obtained before TCRalphabeta/CD19-depleted stem cell transplant. Receptors were obtained from a girl aged 2 to 9 with congenital amegakaryocytic thrombocytopenia, due to receive a stem cell transplant.

The sample holds many counts of this clonotype. The chain links TRBV12-3 or TRBV12-4 to TRBJ1-2; 12 bases match TRBD1. CDR3 length equals 15 residues. V was pared by 4 bases and J by 4 bases, with 4 bases of the junction left unmatched. CDR3 amino acids: CASSSGTGGIYGYTF. The CDR3 DNA reads as TGTGCCAGCAGTTCTGGGACAGGGGGCATCTATGGCTACACCTTC.

V is TRBV7-6 and J is TRBJ1-3; D ambiguous. This CDR3 has 13 amino acids. V lost 5 bases and J lost 0, with 5 bases in between. In germline, CDR1 is SGHVS, CDR2 FNYEAQ. The CDR3, as DNA: TGTGCCAGCAGCCCCATCTCTGGAAACACCATATATTTT. Amino acids: CASSPISGNTIYF.

This clonotype was observed at least ten times. The gene calls are TRBV20-1 and TRBJ2-3; no reliable D call. Germline V gene data show CDR1 as DFQATT and CDR2 as SNEGSKA (reference sequence). This CDR3 contains 12 residues. The V gene lost 5 bases and the J gene lost 4 bases, with 10 bases spanning the gap. CDR3 protein: CSAPPEADTQYF. CDR3 coding DNA: TGCAGTGCTCCCCCTGAGGCAGATACGCAGTATTTT.

CDR3 in DNA: TGTGCCAGCAGACGGGAGTCGGAGAGCACTGAAGCTTTCTTT. It specifies CASRRESESTEAFF. V and J are TRBV2 and TRBJ1-1; D remains unclear. Trimming took off 6 bases at V and 4 bases at J, with 15 bases between the two ends. The CDR3 loop spans 14 amino acids. The germline V gene has CDR1 SNHLY and CDR2 FYNNEI.

There are a few counts of this clonotype. V is TRBV5-1 and J is TRBJ2-1, with a tentative D call TRBD2 (5 bases). Trimming cost V 4 bases and J 10 bases, with 12 bases left between them. This CDR3 is built from 12 residues. Germline CDR1 reads SGHRS; CDR2 reads YFSETQ. The CDR3 nucleotides are TGCGCCAGCAGCCCGGCTTTAGCGGAGCAGTTCTTC. This sequence encodes CASSPALAEQFF.

This clonotype was seen at least ten times. The genes are TRBV20-1 and TRBJ1-4; perhaps TRBD1 as D (5 bases). The V end lost 3 bases, the J end lost 8 bases, and 16 bases lay between the germline ends. The CDR3 is 14 amino acids. Germline values: CDR1 DFQATT, CDR2 SNEGSKA (reference sequence). The chain's CDR3 is CSARVTVSGEKLFF. The CDR3 DNA is TGCAGTGCTAGGGTGACAGTTTCCGGAGAAAAACTGTTTTTT.

This clonotype was counted many times. The V gene is TRBV28, the J gene TRBJ2-1, with TRBD1 matching 9 bases. Germline loops: CDR1 MDHEN, CDR2 SYDVKM. The trim removed 6 bases at V and 4 bases at J, leaving 4 bases unmatched. The CDR3 runs to 14 residues. CDR3 amino acids: CASRGTGSYNEQFF. The CDR3 DNA follows: TGTGCCAGCAGGGGGACAGGGTCTTACAATGAGCAGTTCTTC.

This clonotype was recorded many times. The chain joins TRBV20-1 to TRBJ2-5, with D maybe TRBD1 (5 bases). The CDR3 consists of 12 residues. CDR1 and CDR2 (germline): DFQATT, SNEGSKA (reference sequence). V was shortened by 6 bases and J by 5 bases, with 13 bases between the two germline ends. The CDR3: CSARRQSETQYF. The CDR3, as DNA: TGCAGTGCAAGACGACAGTCGGAGACCCAGTACTTC.

There are many counts of this clonotype. This chain joins TRBV20-1 and TRBJ2-1; TRBD1 is a possible D gene (6 bases). The V gene lost 1 base and the J gene lost 8 bases, with 12 bases spanning the gap. Per the germline V gene, CDR1 is DFQATT and CDR2 is SNEGSKA (reference sequence). The CDR3 loop spans 13 amino acids. The CDR3 sequence is CSARGGPGDEQFF. CDR3 bases: TGCAGTGCTAGAGGGGGGCCTGGGGATGAGCAGTTCTTC.

CDR3 DNA sequence: TGCGCCAGCAGCCCGCGAGGGGGACAGCGGATCTCCTACGAGCAGTACTTC. Its protein product is CASSPRGGQRISYEQYF. This chain joins TRBV5-1 and TRBJ2-7, with 7 bases fitting TRBD1. The germline gives CDR1 SGHRS, CDR2 YFSETQ. The CDR3 has 17 amino acids. Germline trimming cut 4 bases from V and 0 bases from J; bases unmatched to any gene: 13.

This chain joins TRBV12-3 or TRBV12-4 and TRBJ2-7; possible D gene TRBD2, 7 bases. V lost 8 bases and J 4 bases, leaving 21 bases between the germline ends. The length of the CDR3 is 15 residues. CDR3 DNA: TGTGCCAGCCTAAGGGAGGGGGGGAAAGATTACGAGCAGTACTTC. It encodes CASLREGGKDYEQYF.

Many counts were recorded for this clonotype. The rearrangement joins TRBV7-6 to TRBJ2-5; D is undetermined. V shed 1 base and J shed 5 bases, with 14 bases lying between them. The germline gives CDR1 SGHVS, CDR2 FNYEAQ. The CDR3 runs to 15 residues. The CDR3 sequence: CASSLVAPRGETQYF. The CDR3 DNA reads as TGTGCCAGCAGCTTAGTGGCCCCTCGTGGGGAGACCCAGTACTTC. Filled out from reference TRBV7-6 and TRBJ2-5, the complete variable domain reads GAGVSQSPRYKVTKRGQDVALRCDPISGHVSLYWYRQALGQGPEFLTYFNYEAQQDKSGLPNDRFSAERPEGSISTLTIQRTEQRDSAMYRCASSLVAPRGETQYFGPGTRLLVL.

This clonotype was counted many times. The chain employs TRBV7-8 and TRBJ1-6, with D hard to call. CDR1 is SGHVS, CDR2 FQNEAQ, per germline. The CDR3 extends over 14 amino acids. V was trimmed by 2 bases and J by 7 bases, leaving 9 bases between them. In nucleotides, the CDR3 is TGTGCCAGCAGCTTAATACAAGCCAATTCACCCCTCCACTTT. It yields the protein CASSLIQANSPLHF.

This clonotype was seen more than once but under ten times. The gene calls are TRBV5-1 and TRBJ2-1, with 8 bases identical to TRBD2. Germline-derived CDR1 and CDR2 are SGHRS and YFSETQ. The CDR3 extends over 17 amino acids. V gave up 3 bases and J gave up 9 bases; unmatched junction bases: 17. CDR3 protein: CASSSAVGSGRSVEQFF. CDR3 sequence (DNA): TGCGCCAGCAGCTCAGCCGTGGGGAGCGGGAGATCGGTTGAGCAGTTCTTC.

This clonotype was counted only a few times. The chain joins TRBV14 to TRBJ2-5, with D unresolved. From germline, CDR1 is SGHDN and CDR2 FVKESK. The CDR3 covers 17 residues. V was cut by 2 bases and J by 0 bases, with 16 bases left in between. CDR3 DNA: TGTGCCAGCAGCCAATGGTCTTTTGAGGACCACCAAGAGACCCAGTACTTC. It yields the protein CASSQWSFEDHQETQYF. Looking up the rest from reference TRBV14 and TRBJ2-5 gives the full variable domain: EAGVTQFPSHSVIEKGQTVTLRCDPISGHDNLYWYRRVMGKEIKFLLHFVKESKQDESGMPNNRFLAERTGGTYSTLKVQPAELEDSGVYFCASSQWSFEDHQETQYFGPGTRLLVL.

This clonotype has more than one count but fewer than ten. The chain couples TRBV12-3 or TRBV12-4 to TRBJ2-7; D assignment may be TRBD1 or TRBD2 (5 bases each). The CDR3 totals 14 residues. The V end was cut by 0 bases, the J end by 5 bases, with 11 bases between. The CDR3 loop is CASSLALEGHEQYF. As DNA, the CDR3 is TGTGCCAGCAGTTTAGCGCTCGAGGGACACGAGCAGTACTTC.

This chain connects TRBV3-1 to TRBJ2-7; 9 bases map to TRBD1. This CDR3 contains 15 residues. The V gene end was trimmed by 0 bases and the J gene end by 6 bases; junction bases not matched to a gene: 6. Germline V lookup: CDR1 LGHDT, CDR2 YNNKEL (reference sequence). CDR3 DNA: TGTGCCAGCAGCCAAGAAGACGGACAGGGGTGCGAGCAGTACTTC. Translating it yields CASSQEDGQGCEQYF.

This clonotype showed up many times. The V and J genes are TRBV5-1 and TRBJ2-1; D not resolved. CDR3 length equals 15 residues. V lost 1 base and J 0 bases, leaving 8 bases between the germline ends. Germline V CDR1 and CDR2: SGHRS, YFSETQ. For the CDR3, the DNA is TGCGCCAGCAGCTTGAGCACTTCCTCCTACAATGAGCAGTTCTTC. Protein: CASSLSTSSYNEQFF.

This clonotype was observed a handful of times. V usage is TRBV20-1 and J usage is TRBJ2-1; weak D call: TRBD2 (5 bases). The length of the CDR3 is 17 residues. Per the germline V gene, CDR1 is DFQATT and CDR2 is SNEGSKA (reference sequence). The germline V and J ends were trimmed by 5 bases and 6 bases, with 26 bases remaining between them. The CDR3 spells CSASNTRASRPGNEQFF. The CDR3 coding sequence is TGCAGTGCTTCCAACACTAGAGCGAGCCGCCCAGGCAATGAGCAGTTCTTC.

In this sample, this clonotype turned up a few times. This sequence joins TRBV5-1 and TRBJ2-5, with 9 bases matching TRBD1. Germline CDR1 SGHRS, CDR2 YFSETQ. CDR3 length: 17 residues. V dropped 3 bases and J dropped 5; count of bases not matched to a gene: 14. CDR3 amino acids: CASSSNSPTGGGETQYF. The CDR3 DNA reads TGCGCCAGCAGCTCAAACTCCCCGACAGGGGGTGGCGAGACCCAGTACTTC. Together with reference TRBV5-1 and TRBJ2-5, the CDR3 gives the full variable domain: KAGVTQTPRYLIKTRGQQVTLSCSPISGHRSVSWYQQTPGQGLQFLFEYFSETQRNKGNFPGRFSGRQFSNSRSEMNVSTLELGDSALYLCASSSNSPTGGGETQYFGPGTRLLVL.

This clonotype was seen ten or more times. This chain connects TRBV10-3 to TRBJ2-5, with 8 bases that match TRBD2. With V trimmed by 3 bases and J by 4 bases, 7 bases remained unmatched. The CDR3 has 15 residues. From germline, CDR1 is ENHRY and CDR2 SYGVKD. The CDR3 coding sequence is TGTGCCATCAGTGAAATCGGGAGGGCCTTAGAGACCCAGTACTTC. Translating it yields CAISEIGRALETQYF.

This clonotype was seen a few times. The chain combines TRBV29-1 with TRBJ2-7; D is perhaps TRBD1 (6 bases). The CDR3 consists of 11 residues. Germline V gives CDR1 SQVTM, CDR2 ANQGSEA. The V and J ends lost 6 bases and 0 bases respectively, with 6 bases between them. The CDR3 region has the DNA TGCAGCGTGGGACACTCCTACGAGCAGTACTTC. Protein: CSVGHSYEQYF.

With regard to this clonotype: At one end the junction does not follow the germline gene, possibly because of a read error. J is TRBJ2-2 and V is TRBV7-6, with 7 bases matching TRBD2. CDR1 SGHVS and CDR2 FNYEAQ come from the germline V gene. This CDR3 comprises 16 residues. The CDR3 sequence: CASSLARTSYTGELFF. Here the CDR3 DNA reads TGTGCCAGCAGCCTAGCGCGGACTAGTTACACCGGGGAGCTGTTTTTT.

A word on this clonotype: The junction departs from germline at one end; a sequencing error may be responsible. The J gene is TRBJ2-1, the V gene TRBV20-1, with D perhaps given as TRBD1 or TRBD2 (5 bases each). Per the germline V gene, CDR1 is DFQATT and CDR2 is SNEGSKA (reference sequence). CDR3 length equals 17 residues. The CDR3 loop reads CCARDVLMGERKNEQFF. The CDR3 DNA reads TGCTGTGCTAGAGATGTGTTGATGGGGGAGAGAAAGAATGAGCAGTTCTTC.

The chain uses TRBV7-9 and TRBJ2-2; D unclear. The CDR3 sequence is 16 residues long. Germline V gene lookup returns CDR1 SEHNR and CDR2 FQNEAQ (reference sequence). With 1 base removed from V and 3 bases from J, the gap between germline ends came to 12 bases. The CDR3 here is CASSLDLVEYTGELFF. CDR3 bases: TGTGCCAGCAGCTTAGATCTCGTGGAGTACACCGGGGAGCTGTTTTTT.

Only a few counts were recorded for this clonotype. The chain employs TRBV10-3 and TRBJ2-6; a possible D gene is TRBD1 (5 bases). Looked up from germline, CDR1 is ENHRY and CDR2 is SYGVKD. The V end was cut by 5 bases, the J end by 4 bases, with 12 bases between. CDR3 length: 15 residues. CDR3 nucleotide sequence: TGTGCCATCAGTCAACAGGTGGACGGGGCCAACGTCCTGACTTTC. This encodes CAISQQVDGANVLTF.

This clonotype has ten or more counts. In DNA, the CDR3 is TGCAGTGCGCAACACCCTGGACTAGCGGAGGGGGATACGCAGTATTTT. Translating gives CSAQHPGLAEGDTQYF. V is TRBV20-1 and J is TRBJ2-3, with 10 bases lining up with TRBD2. The CDR3 has 16 residues. Germline CDR1 is DFQATT and CDR2 is SNEGSKA (reference sequence). Losses at the gene ends were 6 bases for V and 6 bases for J; bases not matched to a gene: 15.